Below, 9 T cell receptor beta chains from the same sample are listed, as sequenced in a study of vaccination effects on CD4 cells after COVID-19. Some clones are missing from TCRdb's copy, which holds only in-frame ones; the method was immunoSEQ multiplex PCR. Altogether fewer than 60,000 clones are present, roughly 77% being singletons, with the ten largest covering 4.5% to 7%. CD4+ T cells specific for antigen were expanded with viral peptide pools by the ViraFEST assay before sequencing. Researchers isolated CD4+ T cells once less than twelve days of culture had elapsed. The infection with SARS-CoV-2 (confirmed by PCR) occurred in this person between March and December 2020. No antigen has been assigned to these receptors. Sample: CD4+ T cells from PBMCs cultured with HIV peptides, taken before COVID-19 vaccination. Indicated subset: HIV-1 Nef peptide pool negative control/reference culture. The receptors originated from a human donor who had a prior SARS-CoV-2 infection.

This chain uses TRBV5-1 with TRBJ2-2; D is possibly TRBD2 (6 bases). V lost 2 bases, J lost 4 bases, and 12 bases lay in between. In germline, CDR1 is SGHRS, CDR2 YFSETQ. The CDR3 spans 15 residues. This CDR3 is CASSLSGPGTGELFF. The CDR3 DNA reads TGCGCCAGCAGCTTAAGCGGGCCCGGCACCGGGGAGCTGTTTTTT.

The rearrangement links TRBV25-1 to TRBJ1-1, with D perhaps TRBD1 (5 bases). Trimming shortened V by 6 bases and J by 3 bases, and 11 bases separated the two germline ends. The CDR3 has 13 residues. Germline V gives CDR1 MGHDK, CDR2 SYGVNS. The CDR3 DNA follows: TGTGCCAGCAGAACAGACAGTTACACTGAAGCTTTCTTT. It encodes CASRTDSYTEAFF.

This clone showed up just a few times. CDR3 coding DNA: TGTGCCAGCAGCTTAGACCCATGGGGGCGTTCGCCCCAGCATTTT. It translates to CASSLDPWGRSPQHF. The V call is TRBV11-2, the J call TRBJ1-5; perhaps TRBD1 as D (6 bases). Germline V gene lookup returns CDR1 SGHAT and CDR2 FQNNGV. V lost 0 bases, J lost 9 bases, and 15 bases lay in between. The CDR3 extends over 15 amino acids.

This chain links TRBV5-1 with TRBJ2-3; D uncertain. CDR1 is SGHRS, CDR2 YFSETQ, per germline. This CDR3 contains 16 residues. V was clipped by 4 bases and J by 4 bases, with 19 bases between them. In nucleotides, the CDR3 is TGCGCCAGCAGCCAGGAGAGAGCCGGGCGTGCAGATACGCAGTATTTT. This encodes CASSQERAGRADTQYF.

This clone came up once. The rearrangement uses TRBV27 and TRBJ1-4; a possible D gene is TRBD1 (6 bases). Germline CDR1 and CDR2: MNHEY and SMNVEV (reference sequence). The CDR3 has 14 residues. Deletions cut 5 bases from V and 8 bases from J, with 15 bases between. CDR3 loop: CASSPIRGSEKLFF. CDR3 bases: TGTGCCAGCAGTCCGATCAGGGGTTCGGAAAAACTGTTTTTT.

This chain connects TRBV30 to TRBJ1-5; D is uncertain. CDR1 and CDR2 (germline): GTSNPN, SVGIG (reference sequence). The germline V and J ends were trimmed by 2 bases and 0 bases, with 5 bases remaining between them. CDR3 length: 13 residues. CDR3 in DNA: TGTGCCTGGAGTTGGGATAGCAATCAGCCCCAGCATTTT. Its protein product is CAWSWDSNQPQHF.

This chain joins TRBV6-6 and TRBJ2-5, with D possibly TRBD1 on 5 matching bases. With 5 bases removed from V and 0 bases from J, the gap between germline ends came to 25 bases. Germline V gene data show CDR1 as MNHNY and CDR2 as SVGAGI (reference sequence). The CDR3 runs 19 residues. This CDR3 reads CASSREARGIGAHQETQYF. For the CDR3, the DNA is TGTGCCAGCAGTCGCGAGGCTAGGGGAATAGGGGCCCACCAAGAGACCCAGTACTTC.

This clone was counted between two and nine times. The chain combines TRBV5-6 with TRBJ1-2; D might be TRBD1 (6 bases). The germline gives CDR1 SGHDT, CDR2 YYEEEE. CDR3 length: 13 residues. The ends were cut back, 0 bases at V and 5 bases at J, with 8 bases in the middle. CDR3 protein: CASSLGTEYGYTF. The CDR3 DNA reads TGTGCCAGCAGCTTGGGGACAGAGTATGGCTACACCTTC. Based on the CDR3 plus reference TRBV5-6 and TRBJ1-2, the full variable domain is DAGVTQSPTHLIKTRGQQVTLRCSPKSGHDTVSWYQQALGQGPQFIFQYYEEEERQRGNFPDRFSGHQFPNYSSELNVNALLLGDSALYLCASSLGTEYGYTFGSGTRLTVV.

This sequence joins TRBV7-4 and TRBJ1-2; D remains unclear. The V end was cut by 1 base, the J end by 8 bases, with 8 bases between. The germline V gene has CDR1 SGHVT and CDR2 SQSDAQ. The CDR3 covers 12 residues. For the CDR3, the DNA is TGTGCCAGCAGCTTAGTACATGAAGGCTACACCTTC. This encodes CASSLVHEGYTF.